This TCR beta chain originates from a study of blood T cells in healthy people across ages. Notes on the study in general: Since the PBMCs were unsorted, naive and antigen-experienced cells could not be conclusively compared.

V was pared by 6 bases and J by 7 bases, with 14 bases between. The CDR3 length is 13 residues. Looked up from germline, CDR1 is SGHRS and CDR2 is YFSETQ. Details on this clonotype: Its antigen is unknown.

A sample-barcoded 5' primer and a J-beta primer mix were used in a second PCR of roughly 6 to 11 cycles. TCRdb passed the 5' RACE reads through MiXCR, listing each CDR3 protein once. The sample includes 600,000 to 800,000 distinct CDR3 sequences, 52% of them seen just once. The receptor comes from a woman of 80 years or more in good health. The sequenced material came from blood. The genes are TRBV5-1 and TRBJ2-1, with D tentatively TRBD2 (6 bases). In DNA, the CDR3 is TGCGCCAGCAAGGGTTCGGGAGAAAATGAGCAGTTCTTC. Translating it yields CASKGSGENEQFF.